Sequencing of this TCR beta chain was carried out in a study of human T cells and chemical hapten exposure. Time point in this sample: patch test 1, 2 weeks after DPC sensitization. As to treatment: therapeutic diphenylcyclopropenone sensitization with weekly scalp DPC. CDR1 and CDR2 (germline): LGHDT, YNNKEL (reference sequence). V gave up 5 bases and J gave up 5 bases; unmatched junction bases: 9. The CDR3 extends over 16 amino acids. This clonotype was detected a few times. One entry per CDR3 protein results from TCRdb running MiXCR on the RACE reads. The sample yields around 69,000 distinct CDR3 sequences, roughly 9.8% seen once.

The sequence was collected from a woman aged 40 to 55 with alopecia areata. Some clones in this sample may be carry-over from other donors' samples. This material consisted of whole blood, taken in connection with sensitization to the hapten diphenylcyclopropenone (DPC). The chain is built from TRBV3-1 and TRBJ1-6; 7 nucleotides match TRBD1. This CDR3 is CASSTRQGLDNSPLHF. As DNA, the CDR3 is TGTGCCAGCAGCACCCGACAGGGCCTCGATAATTCACCCCTCCACTTT.